These T cell receptor beta chains were read from a single sample in a study of identical twins. Using its own MiXCR run on the 5' RACE reads, TCRdb lists one record per CDR3 protein. The top ten clones hold roughly 2% of a sample with hundreds of thousands of distinct CDR3 sequences, roughly 8.6% of them seen once. In addition, the sample was reused for a study of yellow fever vaccine responses in identical twins.

Sequencing was carried out using memory (CD45RO+) T cells sorted from blood. The receptors come from a woman younger than 35 in good health. Each CDR3 is given with its conserved first and last residue. The D gene is left open where the match is weak. Size values are once, few and many counts, or a class for expanded clones, and some rows have none.

clone size	J gene	V gene	D gene	CDR3 protein	CDR3 DNA
many	TRBJ2-5	TRBV5-1	TRBD2	CASSLTSGPQETQYF	TGCGCCAGCAGCTTAACTAGCGGGCCGCAAGAGACCCAGTACTTC
many	TRBJ1-1	TRBV6-5	TRBD1	CASSSRTGGLSTEAFF	TGTGCCAGCAGTTCCCGGACAGGGGGACTTAGTACTGAAGCTTTCTTT
.	TRBJ2-4	TRBV5-1	.	CASSLPGQGKNIQYF	TGCGCCAGCAGCTTACCGGGGCAGGGAAAAAACATTCAGTACTTC
.	TRBJ2-3	TRBV6-4	TRBD2	CVSSDGGGAADTQYF	TGTGTCAGCAGTGACGGCGGGGGGGCCGCAGATACGCAGTATTTT
few	TRBJ2-2	TRBV12-3/TRBV12-4	TRBD1	CASRTGGSGELFF	TGTGCCAGCCGGACAGGGGGCTCCGGGGAGCTGTTTTTT
.	TRBJ1-4	TRBV12-3/TRBV12-4	.	CASSPRATNEKLFF	TGTGCCAGCAGTCCGAGGGCCACGAATGAAAAACTGTTTTTT
few	TRBJ2-2	TRBV20-1	TRBD2	CSARSPPGTSGAAGELFF	TGCAGTGCTAGATCCCCTCCCGGGACTAGCGGGGCGGCCGGGGAGCTGTTTTTT
.	TRBJ1-3	TRBV19	.	CASSIGWASGNTIYF	TGTGCCAGTAGTATCGGTTGGGCGTCTGGAAACACCATATATTTT
few	TRBJ2-5	TRBV7-2	.	CASSLGTALETQYF	TGTGCCAGCAGCTTAGGGACCGCCTTGGAGACCCAGTACTTC
many	TRBJ1-6	TRBV27	.	CASSPSGNNSPLHF	TGTGCCAGCAGCCCTTCAGGGAATAATTCACCCCTCCACTTT
.	TRBJ2-7	TRBV20-1	TRBD2	CSARVLAGGPLVPARLYEQYF	TGCAGTGCTAGGGTACTAGCGGGAGGGCCCCTCGTCCCCGCAAGGCTCTACGAGCAGTACTTC
many	TRBJ2-3	TRBV5-1	.	CASTSHTSTDTQYF	TGCGCCAGCACTTCTCATACTAGCACAGATACGCAGTATTTT
few	TRBJ2-1	TRBV7-3	TRBD2	CASSLRWGLFNEQFF	TGTGCCAGCAGCTTAAGGTGGGGACTATTCAATGAGCAGTTCTTC
.	TRBJ2-5	TRBV20-1	.	CSARDHWTTGSGKTQYF	TGCAGTGCTAGAGATCATTGGACTACAGGGAGCGGTAAGACCCAGTACTTC
.	TRBJ2-1	TRBV5-1	TRBD1	CASSLAGQVFFNEQFF	TGCGCCAGCAGCTTGGCGGGACAGGTATTCTTCAATGAGCAGTTCTTC
once	TRBJ2-5	TRBV20-1	TRBD2	CSAGGLAGDREAQYF	TGCAGTGCTGGAGGACTAGCGGGAGACAGAGAGGCCCAGTACTTC
.	TRBJ1-2	TRBV6-1	.	CAGDTDYGYTF	TGTGCCGGTGACACAGACTATGGCTACACCTTC
few	TRBJ2-1	TRBV7-9	.	CASSPGLLLNEQFF	TGTGCCAGCAGCCCGGGACTCCTTTTAAATGAGCAGTTCTTC
many	TRBJ1-5	TRBV3-1	.	CASSFSTGSNQPQHF	TGTGCCAGCAGCTTTAGTACAGGTAGCAATCAGCCCCAGCATTTT
few	TRBJ2-5	TRBV24-1	.	CATQHAGGQETQYF	TGTGCCACACAACACGCAGGCGGACAAGAGACCCAGTACTTC
many	TRBJ2-1	TRBV27	.	CASSPARHSGNEQFF	TGTGCCAGCAGTCCAGCGAGACATTCGGGCAATGAGCAGTTCTTC
many	TRBJ2-3	TRBV20-1	.	CSAQTHTDTQYF	TGCAGTGCTCAGACGCACACAGATACGCAGTATTTT
.	TRBJ2-7	TRBV27	TRBD2	CASSRTSGRKNEQYF	TGTGCCAGCAGTAGGACTAGCGGGAGGAAGAACGAGCAGTACTTC
many	TRBJ2-2	TRBV5-1	.	CASSLASGTGELFF	TGCGCCAGCAGCTTGGCTTCGGGCACCGGGGAGCTGTTTTTT
many	TRBJ1-6	TRBV9	TRBD1	CASSPFPGQGGSPLHF	TGTGCCAGCAGCCCTTTTCCCGGACAGGGCGGTTCACCCCTCCACTTT
few	TRBJ2-1	TRBV5-1	TRBD2	CASSTGLAGGRGEQFF	TGCGCCAGCAGCACCGGACTAGCGGGGGGACGGGGTGAGCAGTTCTTC
.	TRBJ2-3	TRBV20-1	TRBD2	CSARDLRGTSGTDTQYF	TGCAGTGCTAGAGATCTTCGGGGGACTAGCGGCACAGATACGCAGTATTTT
.	TRBJ2-1	TRBV7-9	TRBD1	CASSSRTGMGNEQFF	TGTGCCAGCAGCTCCAGGACAGGGATGGGCAATGAGCAGTTCTTC
few	TRBJ1-1	TRBV6-1	.	CASSEGGVGTWTEAFF	TGTGCCAGCAGTGAAGGGGGGGTCGGGACCTGGACTGAAGCTTTCTTT
few	TRBJ1-2	TRBV4-1	.	CASSQDRILYGYTF	TGCGCCAGCAGCCAAGATAGGATCCTCTATGGCTACACCTTC
many	TRBJ1-2	TRBV12-3/TRBV12-4	.	CASRAGPTYGYTF	TGTGCCAGCAGAGCAGGGCCGACCTATGGCTACACCTTC
few	TRBJ2-5	TRBV12-3/TRBV12-4	.	CASSLMGGAGETQYF	TGTGCCAGCAGTTTAATGGGCGGGGCCGGAGAGACCCAGTACTTC
few	TRBJ2-3	TRBV20-1	.	CSARPPDLSTDTQYF	TGCAGTGCTAGGCCTCCGGACCTCAGCACAGATACGCAGTATTTT
many	TRBJ2-7	TRBV25-1	.	CASSDLRDTTLYEQYF	TGTGCCAGCAGTGACCTCCGGGACACCACTTTATACGAGCAGTACTTC
few	TRBJ2-3	TRBV18	.	CASSQQDRTDTQYF	TGTGCCAGCTCACAGCAGGATCGCACAGATACGCAGTATTTT
.	TRBJ2-5	TRBV3-1	TRBD1	CASSQVRGRGETQYF	TGTGCCAGCAGCCAAGTAAGGGGGCGCGGGGAGACCCAGTACTTC
.	TRBJ2-1	TRBV10-3	TRBD1	CAILGGQGGNNEQFF	TGTGCCATCTTAGGGGGACAGGGTGGAAACAATGAGCAGTTCTTC
many	TRBJ2-2	TRBV4-2	TRBD2	CASSQEGSGAAGELFF	TGTGCCAGCAGCCAAGAGGGGAGCGGGGCGGCCGGGGAGCTGTTTTTT
few	TRBJ1-1	TRBV21-1	.	CASSKPLAHPTEAFF	TGTGCCAGCAGCAAACCTCTCGCACACCCCACTGAAGCTTTCTTT
few	TRBJ2-4	TRBV6-1	.	CASTNTGILAKNIQYF	TGTGCCAGCACTAATACAGGGATTCTAGCCAAAAACATTCAGTACTTC
many	TRBJ1-5	TRBV27	.	CASSLIAGGNQPQHF	TGTGCCAGCAGTTTAATAGCGGGTGGCAATCAGCCCCAGCATTTT
.	TRBJ1-1	TRBV2	.	CASTYNTEAFF	TGTGCCAGCACCTACAACACTGAAGCTTTCTTT
many	TRBJ1-1	TRBV20-1	.	CSARAGGNTEAFF	TGCAGTGCTAGGGCGGGAGGGAACACTGAAGCTTTCTTT
few	TRBJ2-1	TRBV9	TRBD2	CASSPGTSFYNEQFF	TGTGCCAGCAGCCCCGGGACTAGCTTCTACAATGAGCAGTTCTTC
many	TRBJ2-1	TRBV7-2	.	CASSLEGSSSYNEQFF	TGTGCCAGCAGCTTAGAAGGGTCGAGCTCCTACAATGAGCAGTTCTTC
.	TRBJ1-2	TRBV4-2	.	CASSQGQGRGYGYTF	TGTGCCAGCAGCCAAGGCCAGGGAAGGGGCTATGGCTACACCTTC
.	TRBJ2-5	TRBV4-1	.	CASSQAGDKETQYF	TGCGCCAGCAGCCAAGCGGGGGACAAAGAGACCCAGTACTTC
.	TRBJ1-5	TRBV27	.	CASSRRGGNQPQHF	TGTGCCAGCAGCCGACGGGGGGGCAATCAGCCCCAGCATTTT